The 3 T cell receptor beta chains in this list originate from one sample, sequenced in a study of T cell clonality in common variable immunodeficiency. Generated by immunoSEQ multiplex PCR, the TCRdb table keeps only in-frame clones and is missing some. Singletons are absent from the sample, which has tens of thousands of clones. The sample consisted of peripheral blood mononuclear cells. Receptors were obtained from a person aged 18 to 69 in good health.

This clone showed up many times. The sequenced CDR3 bases are TGTGCCAGTAGTATCGGACGGGGAGGGGGCTACGAG. It is translated as CASSIGRGGGYE. The full CDR3 is CASSIGRGGGYEQYF. The V and J genes are TRBV19 and TRBJ2-7; tentative D call: TRBD2 (7 bases). With the read ending 3 residues before the CDR3 end, the germline J gene is used to fill in that end. CDR3 length equals 15 residues. In germline, CDR1 is LNHDA, CDR2 SQIVND (reference sequence). V lost 3 bases to trimming and J lost 3 bases, with 15 bases between them.

This clone was recorded many times. Read data end 3 residues before the CDR3 end; the end is taken from the germline J gene. V usage is TRBV6-2 or TRBV6-3 and J usage is TRBJ2-3; D is ambiguous. The germline V gene encodes CDR1 MNHEY and CDR2 SVGEGT. V was shortened by 2 bases and J by 2 bases, with 5 bases between the two germline ends. The CDR3 runs 13 residues. This CDR3 reads CASSYDNTDTQYF. The CDR3 bases that were read are TGTGCCAGCAGTTACGACAACACAGATACG.

There are many counts of this clone. With the read ending 3 residues before the CDR3 end, the germline J gene is used to fill in that end. This chain connects TRBV5-6 to TRBJ1-5, with 7 bases fitting TRBD1. CDR3 size: 15 residues. The trim removed 0 bases at V and 6 bases at J, leaving 6 bases unmatched. The germline CDR1 and CDR2 sequences are SGHDT and YYEEEE. The DNA read from the CDR3 is TGTGCCAGCAGCTTGGGGGGAGGGGGCGGTCAGCCC. It codes for CASSLGGGGGQP. The whole CDR3 is CASSLGGGGGQPQHF.